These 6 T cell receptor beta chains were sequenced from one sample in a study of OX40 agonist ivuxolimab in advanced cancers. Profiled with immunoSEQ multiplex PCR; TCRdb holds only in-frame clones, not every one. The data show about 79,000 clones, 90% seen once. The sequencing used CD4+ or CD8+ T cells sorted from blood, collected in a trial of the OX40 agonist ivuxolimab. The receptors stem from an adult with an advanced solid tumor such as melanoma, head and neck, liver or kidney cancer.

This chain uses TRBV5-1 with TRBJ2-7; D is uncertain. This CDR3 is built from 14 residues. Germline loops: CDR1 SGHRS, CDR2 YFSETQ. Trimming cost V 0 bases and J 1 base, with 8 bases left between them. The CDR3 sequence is CASSLVPQSYEQYV. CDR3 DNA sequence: TGCGCCAGCAGCTTGGTACCGCAGTCCTACGAGCAGTACGTC.

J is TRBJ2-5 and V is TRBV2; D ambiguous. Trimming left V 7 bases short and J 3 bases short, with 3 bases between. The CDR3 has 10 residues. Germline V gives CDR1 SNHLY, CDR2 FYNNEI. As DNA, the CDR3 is TGTGCCAGCAACAAAGAGACCCAGTACTTC. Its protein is CASNKETQYF.

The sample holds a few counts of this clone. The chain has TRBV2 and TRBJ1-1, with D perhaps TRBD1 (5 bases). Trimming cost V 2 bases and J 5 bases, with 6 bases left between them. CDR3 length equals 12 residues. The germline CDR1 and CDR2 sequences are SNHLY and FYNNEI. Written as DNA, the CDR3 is TGTGCCAGCAGTGAACAGGGAACTGAAGCTTTCTTT. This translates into CASSEQGTEAFF.

The CDR3 sequence: CASSETTANQPQHF. DNA of the CDR3: TGTGCCAGTAGTGAAACGACAGCTAATCAGCCCCAGCATTTT. The V call is TRBV19, the J call TRBJ1-5; maybe TRBD1 (5 bases). V was shortened by 5 bases and J by 4 bases, with 12 bases between the two germline ends. Germline V gene data show CDR1 as LNHDA and CDR2 as SQIVND (reference sequence). The CDR3 has 14 residues. The whole variable domain, filled in from reference TRBV19 and TRBJ1-5, reads DGGITQSPKYLFRKEGQNVTLSCEQNLNHDAMYWYRQDPGQGLRLIYYSQIVNDFQKGDIAEGYSVSREKKESFPLTVTSAQKNPTAFYLCASSETTANQPQHFGDGTRLSIL.

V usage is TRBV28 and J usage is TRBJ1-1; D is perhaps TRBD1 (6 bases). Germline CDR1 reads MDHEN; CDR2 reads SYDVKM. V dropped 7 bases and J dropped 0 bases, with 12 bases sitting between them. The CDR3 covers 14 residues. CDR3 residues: CASNLGQLNTEAFF. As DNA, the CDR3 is TGTGCCAGCAACTTGGGACAACTGAACACTGAAGCTTTCTTT. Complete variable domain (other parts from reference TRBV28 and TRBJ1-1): DVKVTQSSRYLVKRTGEKVFLECVQDMDHENMFWYRQDPGLGLRLIYFSYDVKMKEKGDIPEGYSVSREKKERFSLILESASTNQTSMYLCASNLGQLNTEAFFGQGTRLTVV.

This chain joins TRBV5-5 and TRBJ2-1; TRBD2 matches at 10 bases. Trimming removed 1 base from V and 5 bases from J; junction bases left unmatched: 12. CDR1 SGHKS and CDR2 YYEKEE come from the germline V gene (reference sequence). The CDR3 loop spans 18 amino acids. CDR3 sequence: CASSLISSRTSGHNEQFF. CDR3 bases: TGTGCCAGCAGCTTGATTTCGTCCAGGACTAGCGGTCACAATGAGCAGTTCTTC. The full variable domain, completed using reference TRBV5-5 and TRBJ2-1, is DAGVTQSPTHLIKTRGQQVTLRCSPISGHKSVSWYQQVLGQGPQFIFQYYEKEERGRGNFPDRFSARQFPNYSSELNVNALLLGDSALYLCASSLISSRTSGHNEQFFGPGTRLTVL.